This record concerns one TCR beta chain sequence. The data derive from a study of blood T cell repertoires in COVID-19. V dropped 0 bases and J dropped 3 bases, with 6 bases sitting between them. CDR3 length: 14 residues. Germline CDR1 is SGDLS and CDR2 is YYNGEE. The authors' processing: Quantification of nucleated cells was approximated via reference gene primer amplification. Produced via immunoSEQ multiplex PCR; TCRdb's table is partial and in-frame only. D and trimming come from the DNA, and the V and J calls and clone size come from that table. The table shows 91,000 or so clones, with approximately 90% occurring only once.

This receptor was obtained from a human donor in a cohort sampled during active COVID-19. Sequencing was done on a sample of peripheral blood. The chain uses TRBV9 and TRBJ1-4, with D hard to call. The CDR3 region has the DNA TGTGCCAGCAGCGTAGGACTGGCTAATGAAAAACTGTTTTTT. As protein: CASSVGLANEKLFF.